These T cell receptor beta chains were read from a single sample in a study of CD8+ T cells in alopecia areata. Only in-frame clones appear in the TCRdb table, and some are missing; sequencing was by immunoSEQ multiplex PCR. The sample lists about 190,000 clones, 60% occurring once. This sample comprised CD4+ T cells sorted from blood, obtained at week 24, from a patient treated with tofacitinib. The receptors were gathered from a human donor with alopecia areata. The CDR3 runs from the conserved cysteine through the conserved F or W. A D gene is named only where the DNA matches it firmly. Clone size is shown for a subset of rows, as once, few, many or a class of expanded clone.

clone size	V gene	J gene	D gene	CDR3 DNA	CDR3 protein
.	TRBV30	TRBJ1-1	TRBD1	TGTGCCTGGAGCGAACAGGGGCCCACTGAAGCTTTCTTT	CAWSEQGPTEAFF
.	TRBV30	TRBJ2-1	.	TGTGCCTGGAGCGTACATCCGACTAGCAATGAGCAGTTCTTC	CAWSVHPTSNEQFF
few	TRBV29-1	TRBJ2-5	.	TGCAGCGCCGACAGTGAACAAGAGACCCAGTACTTC	CSADSEQETQYF
.	TRBV5-1	TRBJ2-1	TRBD1	TGCGCCAGCAGCCAAACCGGGACAGGGGTGGACAATGAGCAGTTCTTC	CASSQTGTGVDNEQFF
.	TRBV10-3	TRBJ2-5	TRBD2	TGTGCCATCAGCAAACTAGCGGGGGGCGGAGAGACCCAGTACTTC	CAISKLAGGGETQYF
few	TRBV29-1	TRBJ1-1	.	TGCAGCGTTGGGGGGGCTTCTGAAGCTTTCTTT	CSVGGASEAFF
.	TRBV20-1	TRBJ1-2	.	TGCAGTGCCGAGACAGATGGCTACACCTTC	CSAETDGYTF
.	TRBV5-1	TRBJ2-7	TRBD1	TGCGCCAGCAGCCATCGAGGACAGGACTACGAGCAGTACTTC	CASSHRGQDYEQYF
.	TRBV15	TRBJ2-2	.	TGTGCCACCAGCAGGGACCGGGGACGTAGCGTCAACACCGGGGAGCTGTTTTTT	CATSRDRGRSVNTGELFF
.	TRBV18	TRBJ1-2	.	TGTGCCAGCTCACCACCCGCAGGCCCCTATGGCTACACCTTC	CASSPPAGPYGYTF
.	TRBV25-1	TRBJ1-2	.	TGTGCCAGCAGTGAATCTTTATCGGAGCCGCTAGGCTACACCTTC	CASSESLSEPLGYTF
.	TRBV5-1	TRBJ2-7	.	TGCGCCAGCAGCGCGACAGGACCGAACTACGAGCAGTACTTC	CASSATGPNYEQYF
.	TRBV5-6	TRBJ2-6	TRBD2	TGTGCCAGCAGCCCTAAGGGACTAGCGGCGCACTCTGGGGCCAACGTCCTGACTTTC	CASSPKGLAAHSGANVLTF
.	TRBV30	TRBJ1-6	TRBD1	TGTGCCTGGACCATGAGGACAGGGTCACCCCTCCACTTT	CAWTMRTGSPLHF
few	TRBV6-5	TRBJ1-2	.	TGTGCCAGCAGACTCGGACAGTCAAATGGCTACACCTTC	CASRLGQSNGYTF
.	TRBV14	TRBJ2-1	.	TGTGCCAGCAGCCAAGTCCAGGGAAGGTACAATGAGCAGTTCTTC	CASSQVQGRYNEQFF
.	TRBV6-5	TRBJ1-2	TRBD1	TGTGCCAGCAGACTGACAGGGAACCATGGCTACACCTTC	CASRLTGNHGYTF
.	TRBV6-4	TRBJ2-5	.	TGTGCCAGCAGTTCCAGGGAATGGGAGACCCAGTACTTC	CASSSREWETQYF
.	TRBV30	TRBJ2-2	.	TGTGCCTGGAGTGGTAGGAACACCGGGGAGCTGTTTTTT	CAWSGRNTGELFF
once	TRBV29-1	TRBJ1-1	.	TGCAGCGTTGGTGGGACCGAAGCTTTCTTT	CSVGGTEAFF
once	TRBV30	TRBJ2-6	.	TGTGCCTGGAGCCCCCCAAGGTGGGGGGCTGGGGCCAACGTCCTGACTTTC	CAWSPPRWGAGANVLTF
.	TRBV13	TRBJ1-2	.	TGTGCCAGCAGCTCCCTCGGACAGCGGGTAAACACCTTC	CASSSLGQRVNTF
.	TRBV27	TRBJ2-5	.	TGTGCCAGCAGTTTATCGGGATTTCAAGAGACCCAGTACTTC	CASSLSGFQETQYF
.	TRBV30	TRBJ2-7	TRBD1	TGTGCCGGTTCGGGACAGAGGGTCTCCTACGAGCAGTACTTC	CAGSGQRVSYEQYF
few	TRBV25-1	TRBJ2-2	.	TGTGCCAGCAGCCCCATAGGGGGGGGGCGGACCGGGGAGCTGTTTTTT	CASSPIGGGRTGELFF
.	TRBV19	TRBJ1-2	TRBD1	TGTGCCAGTAGCCAGGACAGGGGAATCGGTGGCTACACCTTC	CASSQDRGIGGYTF
few	TRBV19	TRBJ2-2	TRBD1	TGTGCCAGTAGTATGGGGACAGCAAACACCGGGGAGCTGTTTTTT	CASSMGTANTGELFF
.	TRBV7-3	TRBJ1-1	.	TGTGCCAGCAGCCGGGACACGGGAAGTGCTGAAGCTTTCTTT	CASSRDTGSAEAFF
.	TRBV15	TRBJ1-1	.	TGTGCCACCAGCAGACGGGGCAACACTGAAGCTTTCTTT	CATSRRGNTEAFF
.	TRBV29-1	TRBJ2-1	.	TGCAGCGCTTCAGGGCCCAGCTCCTACAATGAGCAGTTCTTC	CSASGPSSYNEQFF
few	TRBV29-1	TRBJ2-1	TRBD2	TGCAGCGTTGAGGTTAGCGGGGTCTACAATGAGCAGTTCTTC	CSVEVSGVYNEQFF
.	TRBV5-1	TRBJ2-5	.	TGCGCCAGCAGCTTGGAAGTTCCCCCCGGGACCCAGTACTTC	CASSLEVPPGTQYF
.	TRBV29-1	TRBJ1-2	.	TGCAGCGTTGAAGAGACTAAGGGGATCGGCTACACCTTC	CSVEETKGIGYTF
few	TRBV29-1	TRBJ1-2	.	TGCCGGGGCTATGGCTACACCTTC	CRGYGYTF
.	TRBV18	TRBJ1-2	.	TGTGCCAGCTCACCACCGAGTGGGGACTATGGCTACACCTTC	CASSPPSGDYGYTF
.	TRBV30	TRBJ1-2	TRBD1	TGTGCCTGGAAAGTTGTCGACGACAGGGTTGGCTACACCTTC	CAWKVVDDRVGYTF
few	TRBV7-2	TRBJ1-5	.	TGTGCCAGCAGCTTAGCGTACAGGATAGACCAGCCCCAGCATTTT	CASSLAYRIDQPQHF
.	TRBV10-1	TRBJ2-2	TRBD2	TGCGCCAGCAAATCGAGCGGGATAGGGGAGCTGTTTTTT	CASKSSGIGELFF
.	TRBV9	TRBJ1-2	.	TGTGCCAGCAGCGTAGATGGGGGGGACTCCTATGGCTACACCTTC	CASSVDGGDSYGYTF
.	TRBV6-6	TRBJ2-3	.	TGTGTCTGTCAGGGAGTGTCAGATACGCAGTATTTT	CVCQGVSDTQYF
.	TRBV7-2	TRBJ1-1	.	TGTGCCAGCAGCTTAGGCTCCACTGAAGCTTTCTTT	CASSLGSTEAFF
.	TRBV6-5	TRBJ1-1	.	TGTGCCAGCAGTTACTCCGGGACCACTGAAGCTTTCTTT	CASSYSGTTEAFF
many	TRBV14	TRBJ1-1	.	TGTGCCAGCAGCCGAACACAGGGCATCTGGGGGGCTTTCTTT	CASSRTQGIWGAFF
.	TRBV5-1	TRBJ1-5	.	TGCGCCAGCAGCCCAATGGGGGGCAATCAGCCCCAGCATTTT	CASSPMGGNQPQHF
few	TRBV7-2	TRBJ1-4	.	TGTGCCAGCAGCGACAGGTCGTCCGGTGAAAAACTGTTTTTT	CASSDRSSGEKLFF
few	TRBV4-3	TRBJ1-1	.	TGCGCCAGCAGCCAAGAGAGGGCCACTGAAGCTTTCTTT	CASSQERATEAFF
few	TRBV29-1	TRBJ2-3	.	TGCAGCGGATACACAGATACGCAGTATTTT	CSGYTDTQYF
.	TRBV18	TRBJ2-5	.	TGTGCCAGCTCAGCCCCCCGGAAGGAGCCCCGCACCCTCCAAGAGACCCAGTACTTC	CASSAPRKEPRTLQETQYF
.	TRBV7-2	TRBJ2-5	.	TGTGCCAGCAGCGCGCAGGGATGGCAAGAGACCCAGTACTTC	CASSAQGWQETQYF